The entry below describes one T cell receptor (beta chain). Its matching antigen is unknown. This CDR3 contains 16 residues. Germline CDR1 reads SGHRS; CDR2 reads YFSETQ. The V and J ends lost 0 bases and 2 bases, in that order; junction bases with no gene match: 7. The sample is drawn from a study of shared clonotypes between healthy human individuals. Study in general: Each donor had three CD4 naive, three CD4 memory, two CD8 naive and one CD8 memory plate.

Study results and limitations: Depth was large, yet rarefaction showed that sorted-subset sequencing was incomplete.

Profiling relied on immunoSEQ multiplex PCR, and the TCRdb table lists in-frame clones only, not all of them. Of 2 million to 2.5 million clones in the sample, 85% to 95% were seen once. This chain connects TRBV5-1 to TRBJ1-1; 7 bases match TRBD1. This clonotype was sampled from a man between 18 and 29 years old in good health. Some clones in this sample may be carry-over from other donors' samples. Sequenced material: naive CD4+ T cells from PBMCs. Subset reported: CD45RA+ positively selected. The CDR3 DNA is TGCGCCAGCAGCTTGGAGGTGTCAGGGGGAAACACTGAAGCTTTCTTT. It is translated as CASSLEVSGGNTEAFF.